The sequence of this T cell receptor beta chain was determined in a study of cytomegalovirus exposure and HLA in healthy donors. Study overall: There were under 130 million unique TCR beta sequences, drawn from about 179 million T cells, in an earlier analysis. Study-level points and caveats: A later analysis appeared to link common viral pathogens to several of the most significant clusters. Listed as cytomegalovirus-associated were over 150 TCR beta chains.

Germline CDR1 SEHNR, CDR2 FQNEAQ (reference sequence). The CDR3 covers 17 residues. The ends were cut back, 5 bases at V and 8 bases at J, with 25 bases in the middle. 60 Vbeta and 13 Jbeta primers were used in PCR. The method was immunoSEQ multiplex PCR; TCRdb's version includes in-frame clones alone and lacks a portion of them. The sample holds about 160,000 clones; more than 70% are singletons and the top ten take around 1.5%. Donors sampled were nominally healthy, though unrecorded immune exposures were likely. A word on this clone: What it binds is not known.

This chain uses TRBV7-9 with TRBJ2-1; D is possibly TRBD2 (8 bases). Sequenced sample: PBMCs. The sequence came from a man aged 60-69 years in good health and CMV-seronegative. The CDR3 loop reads CASSRWGQRTSRHEQFF. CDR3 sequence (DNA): TGTGCCAGCAGCCGTTGGGGACAGCGGACTAGCAGGCATGAGCAGTTCTTC. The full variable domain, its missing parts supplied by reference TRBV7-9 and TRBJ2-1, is DTGVSQNPRHKITKRGQNVTFRCDPISEHNRLYWYRQTLGQGPEFLTYFQNEAQLEKSRLLSDRFSAERPKGSFSTLEIQRTEQGDSAMYLCASSRWGQRTSRHEQFFGPGTRLTVL.